The 15 T cell receptor beta chains below all came from one sample that was sequenced in a study of control samples from healthy donors and cancer patients. Produced via immunoSEQ multiplex PCR; TCRdb's table is partial and in-frame only. The table records about 85,000 clones, roughly 91% of them present only once. Sequenced sample: blood. These receptors were taken from a woman aged 60-75 years in good health.

The rearrangement links TRBV12-5 to TRBJ2-6, with no clear D. V was cut by 1 base and J by 0 bases, with 10 bases left in between. Germline values: CDR1 LGHNT, CDR2 FRNRAP. The CDR3 extends over 17 amino acids. The CDR3: CASGLALMDSGANVLTF. In DNA, the CDR3 is TGTGCTAGTGGTTTGGCCCTCATGGACTCTGGGGCCAACGTCCTGACTTTC.

The V gene is TRBV18, the J gene TRBJ1-1, with a tentative D call TRBD1 (5 bases). Germline-derived CDR1 and CDR2 are KGHSH and LQKENI. The CDR3 is made up of 14 amino acids. The V end was cut by 7 bases, the J end by 2 bases, with 14 bases between. CDR3 nucleotides: TGTGCCAGCTTCCACGGCGGGGGTAACACTGAAGCTTTCTTT. Its protein is CASFHGGGNTEAFF.

The V call is TRBV11-2, the J call TRBJ1-6; D is ambiguous. Germline values: CDR1 SGHAT, CDR2 FQNNGV. Trimming pared 6 bases from V and 6 bases from J, leaving 18 bases between. The CDR3 length is 16 residues. CDR3 DNA sequence: TGTGCCAGCAGTAACCCGACACCCAAGGGTAATTCACCCCTCCACTTT. Protein product: CASSNPTPKGNSPLHF. Based on the CDR3 plus reference TRBV11-2 and TRBJ1-6, the full variable domain is EAGVAQSPRYKIIEKRQSVAFWCNPISGHATLYWYQQILGQGPKLLIQFQNNGVVDDSQLPKDRFSAERLKGVDSTLKIQPAKLEDSAVYLCASSNPTPKGNSPLHFGNGTRLTVT.

The chain joins TRBV6-6 to TRBJ2-2; no definite D call. Trimming cost V 4 bases and J 2 bases, with 5 bases left between them. The CDR3 loop spans 13 amino acids. Germline loops: CDR1 MNHNY, CDR2 SVGAGI (reference sequence). The CDR3 spells CASSSSNTGELFF. The CDR3 bases are TGTGCCAGCAGTTCCTCTAACACCGGGGAGCTGTTTTTT.

The chain is built from TRBV28 and TRBJ2-7; TRBD2 aligns across 8 bases. This CDR3 has 16 amino acids. Per the germline V gene, CDR1 is MDHEN and CDR2 is SYDVKM. V shed 6 bases and J 3 bases; nucleotides not matched to a gene: 13. CDR3 sequence reads: CASSPYSGNVIYEQYF. Here the CDR3 DNA reads TGTGCCAGCAGCCCTTATAGCGGGAACGTTATCTACGAGCAGTACTTC.

The rearrangement uses TRBV27 and TRBJ1-2, with 9 bases matching TRBD1. In germline, CDR1 is MNHEY, CDR2 SMNVEV (reference sequence). There are 13 residues in the CDR3. V was clipped by 6 bases and J by 7 bases; unmatched bases: 6. The CDR3 coding sequence is TGTGCCAGCAGGGGGGACAGGGAGACTGGCTACACCTTC. It encodes CASRGDRETGYTF.

The chain links TRBV7-9 to TRBJ2-2; D might be TRBD1 (6 bases). The CDR3 has 17 amino acids. Trimming removed 6 bases from V and 4 bases from J, with 21 bases in between. The V gene's germline CDR1 is SEHNR and CDR2 FQNEAQ (reference sequence). The CDR3 loop is CASRSGQLSAFTGELFF. CDR3 nucleotide sequence: TGTGCCAGCAGGTCCGGACAGCTGAGTGCGTTCACCGGGGAGCTGTTTTTT.

V is TRBV5-4 and J is TRBJ2-3; TRBD1 agrees at 10 bases. The CDR3 is 14 residues long. Per germline, CDR1 SGHNT and CDR2 YYREEE (reference sequence). Trimming took 4 bases from V and 4 from J; bases not matched to a gene: 3. The CDR3 DNA reads as TGTGCCAGCAGCCTCGGACAGGGGGCAGATACGCAGTATTTT. Translating gives CASSLGQGADTQYF.

The chain has TRBV4-2 and TRBJ1-1, with 9 bases identical to TRBD1. From germline, CDR1 is LGHNA and CDR2 YNFKEQ. This CDR3 contains 18 residues. V was pared by 2 bases and J by 2 bases, with 12 bases of the junction left unmatched. The DNA of the CDR3 is TGTGCCAGCAGCCAATCCCCTGTGGACAGGGGAGGAAACACTGAAGCTTTCTTT. Translated, it gives CASSQSPVDRGGNTEAFF.

V is TRBV3-1 (or the pseudogene TRBV3-2) and J is TRBJ2-2, with D perhaps being TRBD1 or TRBD2 (6 bases each). The V gene's germline CDR1 is LGHDT and CDR2 YNNKEL (reference sequence). Between the trimmed V and J ends, which lost 0 bases and 1 base, there was a span of 15 bases. CDR3 size: 18 residues. This chain's CDR3 is CASSQDRGRDGNTGELFF. For the CDR3, the DNA is TGTGCCAGCAGCCAAGATCGGGGGCGGGACGGGAACACCGGGGAGCTGTTTTTT.

The V and J genes are TRBV7-9 and TRBJ2-7, with D perhaps TRBD1 or TRBD2 (5 bases each). From germline, CDR1 is SEHNR and CDR2 FQNEAQ (reference sequence). V was clipped by 5 bases and J by 1 base, with 12 bases between them. This CDR3 spans 14 amino acids. CDR3 loop: CASSPGPKSYEQYF. The CDR3 coding sequence is TGTGCCAGCAGCCCGGGACCGAAGTCCTACGAGCAGTACTTC. Complete variable domain (other parts from reference TRBV7-9 and TRBJ2-7): DTGVSQNPRHKITKRGQNVTFRCDPISEHNRLYWYRQTLGQGPEFLTYFQNEAQLEKSRLLSDRFSAERPKGSFSTLEIQRTEQGDSAMYLCASSPGPKSYEQYFGPGTRLTVT.

V usage is TRBV7-2 and J usage is TRBJ2-3, with D tentatively TRBD2 (6 bases). The V gene lost 0 bases and the J gene lost 1 base, with 8 bases spanning the gap. The CDR3 is made up of 15 amino acids. Germline values: CDR1 SGHTA, CDR2 FQGNSA. The CDR3 reads CASSLARGGTDTQYF. The CDR3 DNA reads as TGTGCCAGCAGCTTAGCTCGCGGGGGCACAGATACGCAGTATTTT. Drawing the rest from reference TRBV7-2 and TRBJ2-3, the complete variable domain is GAGVSQSPSNKVTEKGKDVELRCDPISGHTALYWYRQSLGQGLEFLIYFQGNSAPDKSGLPSDRFSAERTGGSVSTLTIQRTQQEDSAVYLCASSLARGGTDTQYFGPGTRLTVL.

The chain joins TRBV5-1 to TRBJ2-3, with TRBD1 matching 8 bases. The CDR3 is made up of 16 amino acids. J lost 2 bases, V lost 6 bases, and 11 bases had no gene match. Germline CDR1 SGHRS, CDR2 YFSETQ. CDR3 loop: CASIRRPGQATDTQYF. DNA for the CDR3: TGCGCCAGCATTCGGCGCCCGGGACAGGCCACAGATACGCAGTATTTT.

The V gene is TRBV2, the J gene TRBJ1-1; 9 positions match TRBD1. The germline gives CDR1 SNHLY, CDR2 FYNNEI. V was pared by 4 bases and J by 10 bases, with 4 bases of the junction left unmatched. The CDR3 extends over 12 amino acids. CDR3 coding DNA: TGTGCCAGCAGTGGGGACAGGGCAATAGCTTTCTTT. Its protein product is CASSGDRAIAFF.

V gene TRBV5-1 combines with J gene TRBJ1-1, with D unclear. Germline V gives CDR1 SGHRS, CDR2 YFSETQ. CDR3 length equals 13 residues. V was trimmed by 0 bases and J by 5 bases, leaving 8 bases between them. DNA of the CDR3: TGCGCCAGCAGCTTGGGAGATGGGACTGAAGCTTTCTTT. Its translation is CASSLGDGTEAFF. The variable domain in full, completed from reference TRBV5-1 and TRBJ1-1, reads KAGVTQTPRYLIKTRGQQVTLSCSPISGHRSVSWYQQTPGQGLQFLFEYFSETQRNKGNFPGRFSGRQFSNSRSEMNVSTLELGDSALYLCASSLGDGTEAFFGQGTRLTVV.